These 3 T cell receptor delta chains were sequenced from one sample in a study of γδ T cells in repeated Plasmodium falciparum infection. TCRdb made new clone calls on the multiplex PCR reads using CATT. The table records 70,000 to 95,000 delta-chain clones, 1.4% of them present only once. Gammadelta T cells were flow-sorted from PBMC into Vgamma9/Vdelta2+ and Vdelta2-negative populations for bulk analysis. The sequencing sample was made of gamma-delta T cells from blood. Receptor source: a pool of human donors (malaria-infected and uninfected, not separated).

Of note for this clone: The likely explanation is a read error, given a far larger clone one base away. This same CDR3 is encoded by further DNA sequences in the sample. The gene calls are TRDV1 and TRDJ1; 12 bases agree with TRDD3. The V gene end was trimmed by 5 bases and the J gene end by 2 bases; junction bases not matched to a gene: 36. CDR1 is TSWWSYY and CDR2 is QGS in the germline V gene. The CDR3 sequence is 26 residues long. CDR3: CALGNNPPSYLIWGIRENGETDKLIF. The CDR3 DNA reads as TGTGCTCTTGGGAACAACCCACCTTCCTACCTAATCTGGGGGATACGCGAGAATGGGGAAACCGATAAACTCATCTTT.

Worth noting for this clone: TCRdb shows a much larger clone's protein in place of this DNA's translation, and the two differ at residue 14, likely through a read error; the protein shown is translated from the DNA. V is TRDV1 and J is TRDJ2; TRDD1 or TRDD3 may be the D gene (5 bases each). TCRdb offers no J gene call, so here the DNA was matched to germline to obtain one. V was pared by 1 base and J by 3 bases, with 24 bases between. Germline V gene lookup returns CDR1 TSWWSYY and CDR2 QGS. The CDR3 extends over 20 amino acids. The CDR3 reads CALGERKFVTGGEVTAQLFF. CDR3 DNA sequence: TGTGCTCTTGGGGAACGGAAATTCGTCACCGGGGGCGAGGTGACAGCACAACTCTTCTTT.

This clone turned up a few times. The chain uses TRAV29/DV5 and TRDJ1; 10 nucleotides align to TRDD3. The J gene, not given by TCRdb, was assigned here from a germline match of the nucleotide sequence. With V trimmed by 0 bases and J by 3 bases, 20 bases remained unmatched. The CDR3 spans 20 residues. Germline CDR1 reads NSMFDY; CDR2 reads ISSIKDK. The DNA for the CDR3 is TGTGCAGCAAGCGACCTTAATTTCCTACTGGGGGATCGGTATCCCGATAAACTCATCTTT. It specifies CAASDLNFLLGDRYPDKLIF.